A selection of T cell receptor beta chains follows, all from one sample in a study of T cells in Graves' hyperthyroidism and ophthalmopathy. Each CDR3 protein is one row after TCRdb ran MiXCR on the multiplex PCR reads. Here the sample spans 400,000 to 550,000 distinct CDR3 sequences, about 24% being singletons. Material for sequencing was blood. The receptors shown here come from a woman between 25 and 40 years old with Graves' ophthalmopathy. CDR3s include the opening cysteine and the closing phenylalanine or tryptophan. A D gene is named only where the DNA matches it firmly. Part of the rows lack a size; the others show once, few, many or a class for expanded clones.

d_call j_call v_call clone_size cdr3_nt cdr3_aa
TRBD1 TRBJ2-7 TRBV13 - TGTGCCAGCAGCGGGGGACAGGGGACCACCTCCGAGCAGTACTTC CASSGGQGTTSEQYF
- TRBJ2-2 TRBV6-5 many TGTGCCAGCAGTTACGGGTCTGGGGTCAGAGGCACCGGGGAGCTGTTTTTT CASSYGSGVRGTGELFF
- TRBJ2-2 TRBV5-1 many TGCGCCAGCAGGAGGGGCCCCGACACCGGGGAGCTGTTTTTT CASRRGPDTGELFF
- TRBJ2-7 TRBV6-2/TRBV6-3 once TGTGCCAGCAGTTTCTTAGCCAACGATCAGTACTTC CASSFLANDQYF
TRBD1 TRBJ2-2 TRBV20-1 - TGCAGTGCTAGAGTTTTTAAGGGGGCAGGGGAGCTGTTTTTT CSARVFKGAGELFF
- TRBJ2-7 TRBV7-2 - TGTGCCAGCAGCCCCCCTTCACTAACCTACGAGCAGTACTTC CASSPPSLTYEQYF
TRBD1 TRBJ2-5 TRBV7-2 few TGTGCCAGCTCCAGGGACAGGCGGGAGACCCAGTACTTC CASSRDRRETQYF
- TRBJ2-5 TRBV6-2/TRBV6-3 - TGTGCCAGCAGTTCCCGGGACCCCTGGGGGACCCAGTACTTC CASSSRDPWGTQYF
- TRBJ1-1 TRBV6-4 - TGTGCCACTAACATACCGGGAAACACTGAAGCTTTCTTT CATNIPGNTEAFF
- TRBJ2-2 TRBV7-2 - TGTGCCAGCAGCTTAGGGGGCGACACCGGGGAGCTGTGTTTT CASSLGGDTGELCF
TRBD1 TRBJ2-5 TRBV4-3 many TGCGCCAGCAGCCAAGGACAGGGTCGAGAGACCCAGTACTTC CASSQGQGRETQYF
- TRBJ1-5 TRBV18 - TGTGCCAGCTCACGTGGTTTACAGAACAATCAGCCCCAGCATTTT CASSRGLQNNQPQHF
- TRBJ1-2 TRBV5-1 many TGCGCCAGCAGGAAGACAAACTACTATGGCTACACCTTC CASRKTNYYGYTF
- TRBJ2-7 TRBV7-9 many TGTGCCAGCAGCCCGACAGGCTCAGAGGAGCAGTACTTC CASSPTGSEEQYF
TRBD1 TRBJ1-2 TRBV6-1 many TGTGCCAGCAGTCTCCGGGACAGGGCCCCTGGAGGCTACACCTTC CASSLRDRAPGGYTF
TRBD2 TRBJ2-5 TRBV20-1 - TGCAGTGCTAATACTGGACAGGGGGCGGGAGGACTAGCGGGGGTCCAAGAGACCCAGTACTTC CSANTGQGAGGLAGVQETQYF
TRBD2 TRBJ2-7 TRBV28 many TGTGCCAGCAGTTTCGGCGGGGGGGCTGACGAGCAGTACTTC CASSFGGGADEQYF
- TRBJ1-1 TRBV19 many TGTGCCAGCAGGACATTTGATCGAGAAGCTTTCTTT CASRTFDREAFF
- TRBJ1-1 TRBV6-1 many TGTGCCAGCAGCCGCGTCGGGGGTGAAGCTTTCTTT CASSRVGGEAFF
TRBD1 TRBJ2-5 TRBV7-2 many TGTGCCAGCAGCTTACAGGGGGCGCGGGAGACCCAGTACTTC CASSLQGARETQYF
- TRBJ2-5 TRBV5-1 - TGCGCCAGCAGCCTGAAACAGGTTTCGGAGACCCAGTACTTC CASSLKQVSETQYF
TRBD1 TRBJ2-7 TRBV10-3 many TGTGCCATCAGTATAACCCCAGGGGGATCAAGCTACGAGCAGTACTTC CAISITPGGSSYEQYF
- TRBJ2-7 TRBV11-3 many TGTGCCAGCAGCTACGGGTCTACCTACGAGCAGTACTTC CASSYGSTYEQYF
- TRBJ1-2 TRBV27 many TGTGCCAGCGGGACAAACTCCTATGGCTACACCTTC CASGTNSYGYTF
- TRBJ2-5 TRBV15 many TGTGCCACCAGCAGAGATGTCCAGGGTGTTGGAGAGACCCAGTACTTC CATSRDVQGVGETQYF
TRBD1 TRBJ1-2 TRBV30 many TGTGCCTGGAGTTTGACAGGGGAGTCTGGCTACACCTTC CAWSLTGESGYTF
- TRBJ1-2 TRBV10-3 many TGTGCCATCAGTGAGTCAAGGGACTCCTATGGCTACACCTTC CAISESRDSYGYTF
- TRBJ1-5 TRBV4-3 many TGCGCCAGCAGCCAAGACGGATCGAGGAGGGATAGTCAGCCCCAGCATTTT CASSQDGSRRDSQPQHF
TRBD1 TRBJ1-2 TRBV12-3/TRBV12-4 - TGTGCCAGCAGTGGACGGGACAGGGCGGATGGCTACACCTTC CASSGRDRADGYTF
- TRBJ2-7 TRBV7-8 many TGTGCCAGCAGCTTAGGGAACTACTACGAGCAGTACTTC CASSLGNYYEQYF
- TRBJ2-2 TRBV7-3 - TGTGCCAGCAGCTTCTTGCCGAGCACGGGGGAGCTGTTTTTT CASSFLPSTGELFF
TRBD1 TRBJ1-2 TRBV4-1 many TGCGCCAGCAGCCAAGATCGGAGCACAGGGGGCTGGGGCTACACCTTC CASSQDRSTGGWGYTF
- TRBJ1-1 TRBV12-3/TRBV12-4 many TGTGCCAGCAGTGTTACACGGCTAGGAACTGAAGCTTTCTTT CASSVTRLGTEAFF
- TRBJ1-1 TRBV7-2 many TGTGCCAGCAGCTTAGGCCGACAAACTGAAGCTTTCTTT CASSLGRQTEAFF
- TRBJ2-7 TRBV11-1 many TGTGCCAGCAGCCGCGTTCCACTGGCGGAGCAGTACTTC CASSRVPLAEQYF
- TRBJ1-2 TRBV15 few TGTGCCACCAGCAGAGCCGGCGTCGAGACTAACTATGGCTACACCTTC CATSRAGVETNYGYTF
TRBD1 TRBJ1-1 TRBV19 - TGTGCCAGTAGTACCCGACAGGGAATGAACACTGAAGCTTTCTTT CASSTRQGMNTEAFF
TRBD1 TRBJ1-2 TRBV10-3 many TGTGCCATTCAGGACAGGGAGCTGAGACAGAGTGGCTACACCTTC CAIQDRELRQSGYTF
- TRBJ2-5 TRBV3-1 - TGTGCCAGCAGCCAAGTAGGAGACCCTCAAGAGACCCAGTACTTC CASSQVGDPQETQYF
- TRBJ2-7 TRBV7-2 many TGTGCCAGCAGCATGTACAGTGCGTACGAGCAGTACTTC CASSMYSAYEQYF
TRBD1 TRBJ2-2 TRBV10-3 many TGTGCCATCAGAAGACAGGGTGTTAACACCGGGGAGCTGTTTTTT CAIRRQGVNTGELFF
TRBD2 TRBJ2-7 TRBV10-3 few TGTGCCATCATGGAGACTAGCGGCCCCCACTCGGGATCCTACGAGCAGTACTTC CAIMETSGPHSGSYEQYF
- TRBJ2-5 TRBV5-1 - TGCGCCAGCAGCTCAGGCGGGACGATCCAAGAGACCCAGTACTTC CASSSGGTIQETQYF
TRBD1 TRBJ1-1 TRBV20-1 many TGCAGTGCTAGAGGGACAGGGGAAGCTGAAGCTTTCTTT CSARGTGEAEAFF
TRBD2 TRBJ2-5 TRBV7-2 few TGTGCCAGCAGCAAACTAGCGGGAGGACACGAGACCCAGTACTTC CASSKLAGGHETQYF
TRBD1 TRBJ1-2 TRBV29-1 - TGCAGCGTTGAGAGGGGACAGGGTACCTATTATGGCTACACCTTC CSVERGQGTYYGYTF
- TRBJ1-1 TRBV30 many TGTGCCTGGAGTGGGTTAAGGGGAATCACTGAAGCTTTCTTT CAWSGLRGITEAFF
- TRBJ1-2 TRBV10-1 - TGCGCCAGCATCTCAGATCCACTGCCTTATGGCTACACCTTC CASISDPLPYGYTF
- TRBJ1-1 TRBV13 - TGTGCCAGCAGCCTAATCAGCCTCGGACGGAACACTGAAGCTTTCTTT CASSLISLGRNTEAFF
- TRBJ1-3 TRBV18 few TGTGCCAGCTCACCGGGGACATTGGCTGGAAACACCATATATTTT CASSPGTLAGNTIYF
TRBD1 TRBJ1-5 TRBV24-1 many TGTGCCACCTCGGACAGGGGACAGCCCCAGCATTTT CATSDRGQPQHF
- TRBJ1-2 TRBV20-1 many TGCAGTGCTAGAGAACAGGCCAACTATGGCTACACCTTC CSAREQANYGYTF
TRBD1 TRBJ2-7 TRBV19 many TGTGCCAGTCGGGGGCCGGGACAGGGATCCGAGCAGTACTTC CASRGPGQGSEQYF
- TRBJ1-2 TRBV6-1 many TGTGCCGGCCGGGACCGAACTAACTATGGCTACACCTTC CAGRDRTNYGYTF